This T cell receptor beta chain emerged from a study of blood T cells in healthy people across ages. The CDR3 runs 13 residues. Germline V lookup: CDR1 SQVTM, CDR2 ANQGSEA. V lost 5 bases, J lost 1 base, and 4 bases stayed unmatched. Findings and caveats of the study: The study found more naive CD4+ cells and higher diversity in long-lived than aged donors. TCR beta diversity tracked closely with naive T cell percentage.

A J-beta primer mix and a sample-barcoded 5' primer were used in a second PCR of about 7 to 11 cycles. Each TCR beta cDNA got a 12-nucleotide random molecular identifier. TCRdb analysed the 5' RACE reads with MiXCR anew, one entry per CDR3 protein. The sample includes some 780,000 distinct CDR3 sequences, roughly three fifths of them seen just once. For this clonotype: Its antigen remains unknown.

The source is a man aged 40-49 years in good health. Sequenced: blood. The chain has TRBV29-1 and TRBJ2-5, with TRBD1 matching 7 bases. The CDR3 protein is CSVRGQTQETQYF. The DNA of the CDR3 is TGCAGCGTTAGGGGACAGACCCAAGAGACCCAGTACTTC. Supplemented by reference TRBV29-1 and TRBJ2-5, the full variable domain reads SAVISQKPSRDICQRGTSLTIQCQVDSQVTMMFWYRQQPGQSLTLIATANQGSEATYESGFVIDKFPISRPNLTFSTLTVSNMSPEDSSIYLCSVRGQTQETQYFGPGTRLLVL.